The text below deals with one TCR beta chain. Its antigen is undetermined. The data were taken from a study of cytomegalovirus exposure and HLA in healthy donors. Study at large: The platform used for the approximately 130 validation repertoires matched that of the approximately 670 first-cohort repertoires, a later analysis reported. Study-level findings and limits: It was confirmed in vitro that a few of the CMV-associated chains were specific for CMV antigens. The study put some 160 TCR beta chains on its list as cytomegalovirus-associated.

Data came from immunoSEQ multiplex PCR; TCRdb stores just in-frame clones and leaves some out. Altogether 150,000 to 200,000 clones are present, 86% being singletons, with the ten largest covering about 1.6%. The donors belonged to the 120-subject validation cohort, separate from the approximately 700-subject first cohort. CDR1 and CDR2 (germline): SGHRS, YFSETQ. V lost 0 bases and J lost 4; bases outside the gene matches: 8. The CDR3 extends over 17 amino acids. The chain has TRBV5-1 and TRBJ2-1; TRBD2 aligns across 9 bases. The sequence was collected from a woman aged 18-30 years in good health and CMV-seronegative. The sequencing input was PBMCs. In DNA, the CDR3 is TGCGCCAGCAGCTTGGAGGGACTCGCGGGGGGGTACAATGAGCAGTTCTTC. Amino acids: CASSLEGLAGGYNEQFF.